These 17 T cell receptor beta chains originate from one sample sequenced in a study of shared clonotypes between healthy human individuals (dated by TCRdb to 2019 to 2021). The library was obtained by the immunoSEQ multiplex PCR assay. TCRdb provides this immuneACCESS table in a form limited to in-frame rearrangements. Some clones are lacking; in checked studies, under half of them reflect an unresolved V gene, and why the rest are absent is not known. The sample contains around 2.5 million clones, under 95% of them found a single time. 0.36% of the sample goes to the ten largest clones. The sample taken for sequencing was naive CD4+ T cells from PBMCs. According to the study, the label for this sample's cell subset or site signals: CD45RA+ positively selected. The receptors shown here come from a man aged 18-30 years in good health. Some clones in this sample may be carry-over from other donors' samples.

The chain employs TRBV9 and TRBJ1-2; TRBD1 might be the D (6 bases). This CDR3 is built from 16 residues. Germline V gene lookup returns CDR1 SGDLS and CDR2 YYNGEE. V lost 6 bases to trimming and J lost 4 bases, with 22 bases between them. CDR3 nucleotide sequence: TGTGCCAGCACCTCGGGGGGACACACAGTAAGCTATGGCTACACCTTC. This gives the protein CASTSGGHTVSYGYTF.

The chain is built from TRBV28 and TRBJ2-7, with D unresolved. V was trimmed by 5 bases and J by 1 base, leaving 9 bases between them. This CDR3 comprises 13 residues. The germline V gene has CDR1 MDHEN and CDR2 SYDVKM. Here the CDR3 DNA reads TGTGCCAGCAGTCCTGCTGGGTCCTACGAGCAGTACTTC. Amino acids: CASSPAGSYEQYF.

The V call is TRBV29-1, the J call TRBJ2-5; 11 bases agree with TRBD2. TRBJ2-7 matches the DNA end more closely, so the J call is doubtful. CDR1 and CDR2 (germline): SQVTM, ANQGSEA. The CDR3 sequence is 12 residues long. CDR3 loop: CSVGTSGYEQYF. CDR3 DNA: TGCAGCGTCGGGACTAGCGGCTACGAGCAGTACTTC.

The rearrangement links TRBV28 to TRBJ1-2; D not certain. Germline V gene lookup returns CDR1 MDHEN and CDR2 SYDVKM. The CDR3 consists of 15 residues. Between the trimmed V and J ends, which lost 3 bases and 4 bases, there was a span of 15 bases. Here the CDR3 reads CASSFTAPMVYGYTF. The CDR3 nucleotides are TGTGCCAGCAGTTTCACCGCTCCCATGGTCTATGGCTACACCTTC.

J is TRBJ1-2 and V is TRBV11-2; no definite D call. The V gene lost 0 bases and the J gene lost 7 bases, with 6 bases spanning the gap. The CDR3 extends over 12 amino acids. The germline V gene has CDR1 SGHAT and CDR2 FQNNGV. The CDR3 sequence is CASSLEGFGYTF. The CDR3 region has the DNA TGTGCCAGCAGCTTAGAGGGATTTGGCTACACCTTC.

The V and J genes are TRBV28 and TRBJ2-7; TRBD1 agrees at 7 bases. The germline V gene encodes CDR1 MDHEN and CDR2 SYDVKM. The ends lost 10 bases at V and 5 bases at J; junction bases unmatched: 5. CDR3 length: 11 residues. CDR3 DNA: TGTGCCACCGACAGGGCCGACGAGCAGTACTTC. Protein sequence: CATDRADEQYF. Together with reference TRBV28 and TRBJ2-7, the CDR3 gives the full variable domain: DVKVTQSSRYLVKRTGEKVFLECVQDMDHENMFWYRQDPGLGLRLIYFSYDVKMKEKGDIPEGYSVSREKKERFSLILESASTNQTSMYLCATDRADEQYFGPGTRLTVT.

The rearrangement uses TRBV28 and TRBJ2-5, with unresolved D. TRBJ2-7 explains the end of the DNA better; the J call may be wrong. Germline CDR1 and CDR2: MDHEN and SYDVKM. The CDR3 totals 10 residues. This CDR3 is CASSLGEQYF. The CDR3 DNA sequence: TGTGCCAGCAGTTTAGGCGAGCAGTACTTC.

This chain connects TRBV5-1 to TRBJ2-3, with D uncertain. The CDR3 totals 12 residues. V lost 6 bases, J lost 1 base, and 6 bases lay in between. CDR1 and CDR2 from the germline V gene are SGHRS and YFSETQ. The CDR3 DNA sequence: TGCGCCAGCAACAGCGGCACAGATACGCAGTATTTT. Translation gives CASNSGTDTQYF.

This clone was seen once. The V call is TRBV5-6, the J call TRBJ2-5; either TRBD1 or TRBD2 may fit D (5 bases each). V lost 6 bases, J lost 5 bases, and 14 bases lay in between. The CDR3 is made up of 13 amino acids. In germline, CDR1 is SGHDT, CDR2 YYEEEE. Written as DNA, the CDR3 is TGTGCCAGCACCCGCGACAGAGGGGAGACCCAGTACTTC. It specifies CASTRDRGETQYF.

The chain is built from TRBV5-4 and TRBJ2-2; the D is unclear. CDR3 size: 13 residues. V was clipped by 4 bases and J by 5 bases, with 9 bases between them. CDR1 and CDR2 (germline): SGHNT, YYREEE (reference sequence). CDR3 residues: CASSVYFTGELFF. DNA for the CDR3: TGTGCCAGCAGCGTGTACTTTACCGGGGAGCTGTTTTTT. The full variable domain, with the rest looked up from reference TRBV5-4 and TRBJ2-2, is ETGVTQSPTHLIKTRGQQVTLRCSSQSGHNTVSWYQQALGQGPQFIFQYYREEENGRGNFPPRFSGLQFPNYSSELNVNALELDDSALYLCASSVYFTGELFFGEGSRLTVL.

V gene TRBV15 combines with J gene TRBJ2-7; TRBD2 agrees at 8 bases. The CDR3 has 15 residues. From germline, CDR1 is LNHNV and CDR2 YYDKDF (reference sequence). The V and J ends lost 3 bases and 3 bases, in that order; junction bases with no gene match: 7. The CDR3 loop is CATSSVRLAGYEQYF. CDR3 nucleotide sequence: TGTGCCACCAGCAGTGTAAGGCTAGCGGGCTACGAGCAGTACTTC.

Remarks on this clone: The sample holds other DNA sequences that translate to the same CDR3. V gene TRBV30 combines with J gene TRBJ1-5; D perhaps matches TRBD1 (5 bases). The CDR3 contains 13 residues. The V end was cut by 3 bases, the J end by 1 base, with 7 bases between. Germline lookup yields CDR1 GTSNPN and CDR2 SVGIG (reference sequence). The CDR3, as DNA: TGTGCCTGGAGCGCAGGGAGCAATCAGCCCCAGCATTTT. Translation: CAWSAGSNQPQHF. Together with reference TRBV30 and TRBJ1-5, the CDR3 gives the full variable domain: SQTIHQWPATLVQPVGSPLSLECTVEGTSNPNLYWYRQAAGRGLQLLFYSVGIGQISSEVPQNLSASRPQDRQFILSSKKLLLSDSGFYLCAWSAGSNQPQHFGDGTRLSIL.

The chain employs TRBV25-1 and TRBJ2-3; D may correspond to TRBD1 or TRBD2 (5 bases each). Trimming cost V 4 bases and J 3 bases, with 11 bases left between them. Germline V gene sequence: CDR1 MGHDK, CDR2 SYGVNS. This CDR3 comprises 14 residues. The CDR3 reads CASSASRETDTQYF. The CDR3 region has the DNA TGTGCCAGCAGTGCGAGCAGGGAGACAGATACGCAGTATTTT.

V and J are TRBV27 and TRBJ1-2; maybe TRBD1 (6 bases). The V end was cut by 6 bases, the J end by 5 bases, with 22 bases between. Germline V gene data show CDR1 as MNHEY and CDR2 as SMNVEV (reference sequence). CDR3 length: 16 amino acids. The CDR3 coding sequence is TGTGCCAGCAGCCCACAGTCTATCGCAGGGGATTATGGCTACACCTTC. This codes for CASSPQSIAGDYGYTF.

The chain joins TRBV9 to TRBJ2-3; no firm D call. Per the germline V gene, CDR1 is SGDLS and CDR2 is YYNGEE. The germline V and J ends were trimmed by 4 bases and 6 bases, with 12 bases remaining between them. CDR3 size: 13 residues. The CDR3 spells CASSPQSTDTQYF. The CDR3 region has the DNA TGTGCCAGCAGCCCCCAATCAACGGATACGCAGTATTTT. The variable domain in full, completed from reference TRBV9 and TRBJ2-3, reads DSGVTQTPKHLITATGQRVTLRCSPRSGDLSVYWYQQSLDQGLQFLIQYYNGEERAKGNILERFSAQQFPDLHSELNLSSLELGDSALYFCASSPQSTDTQYFGPGTRLTVL.

V usage is TRBV6-6 and J usage is TRBJ1-2, with TRBD1 as a possible D gene (5 bases). The CDR3 consists of 14 residues. Trimming left V 2 bases short and J 5 bases short, with 12 bases between. Per germline, CDR1 MNHNY and CDR2 SVGAGI (reference sequence). This CDR3 reads CASSYGQGPYGYTF. In nucleotides, the CDR3 is TGTGCCAGCAGTTACGGGCAGGGCCCATATGGCTACACCTTC.

The V call is TRBV6-1, the J call TRBJ2-7; the match to TRBD1 covers 8 bases. The CDR3 totals 14 residues. J gave up 7 bases and V 7 bases, and 12 bases lay outside the gene matches. In germline, CDR1 is MNHNS, CDR2 SASEGT. This chain's CDR3 is CASNDRGEGLEQYF. The CDR3 DNA reads TGTGCCAGCAACGACAGGGGCGAAGGATTAGAGCAGTACTTC.